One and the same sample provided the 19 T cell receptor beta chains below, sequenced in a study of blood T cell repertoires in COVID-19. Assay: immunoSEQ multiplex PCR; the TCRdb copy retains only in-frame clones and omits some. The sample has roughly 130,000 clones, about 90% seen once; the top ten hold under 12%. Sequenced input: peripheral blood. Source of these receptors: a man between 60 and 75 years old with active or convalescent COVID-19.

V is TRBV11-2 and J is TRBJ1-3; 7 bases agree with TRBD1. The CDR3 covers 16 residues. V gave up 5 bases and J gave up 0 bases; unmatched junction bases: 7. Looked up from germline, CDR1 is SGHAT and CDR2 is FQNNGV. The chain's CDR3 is CASSLRQGDSGNTIYF. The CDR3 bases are TGTGCCAGCAGCCTAAGACAGGGTGACTCTGGAAACACCATATATTTT.

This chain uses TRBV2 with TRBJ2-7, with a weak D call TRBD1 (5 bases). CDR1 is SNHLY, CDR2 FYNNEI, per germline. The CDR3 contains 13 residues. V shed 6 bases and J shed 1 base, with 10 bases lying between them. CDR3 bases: TGTGCCAGCAGCGGACACTTTTCCTACGAGCAGTACTTC. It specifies CASSGHFSYEQYF.

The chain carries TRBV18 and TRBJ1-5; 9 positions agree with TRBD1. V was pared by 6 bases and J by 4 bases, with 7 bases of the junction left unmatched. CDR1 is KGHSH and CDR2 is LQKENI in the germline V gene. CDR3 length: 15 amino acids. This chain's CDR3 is CASSSGQGFNQPQHF. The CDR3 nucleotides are TGTGCCAGCTCGTCGGGACAGGGATTTAATCAGCCCCAGCATTTT.

The CDR3 DNA is TGTGCCAGCAGCCGGATGGGTAGCGGGATCTCAGATACGCAGTATTTT. Translating it yields CASSRMGSGISDTQYF. This chain uses TRBV14 with TRBJ2-3; 8 nucleotides agree with TRBD2. This CDR3 has 16 residues. With V trimmed by 4 bases and J by 4 bases, 10 bases remained unmatched. Germline V gives CDR1 SGHDN, CDR2 FVKESK. The full variable domain, completed using reference TRBV14 and TRBJ2-3, is EAGVTQFPSHSVIEKGQTVTLRCDPISGHDNLYWYRRVMGKEIKFLLHFVKESKQDESGMPNNRFLAERTGGTYSTLKVQPAELEDSGVYFCASSRMGSGISDTQYFGPGTRLTVL.

This CDR3 reads CASSLRAGVSNEQFF. CDR3 DNA sequence: TGTGCCAGCAGTTTACGAGCGGGAGTCTCGAATGAGCAGTTCTTC. The chain has TRBV27 and TRBJ2-1; 8 nucleotides agree with TRBD2. Germline V lookup: CDR1 MNHEY, CDR2 SMNVEV (reference sequence). CDR3 length: 15 amino acids. Trimming took 2 bases from V and 7 from J; bases not matched to a gene: 7.

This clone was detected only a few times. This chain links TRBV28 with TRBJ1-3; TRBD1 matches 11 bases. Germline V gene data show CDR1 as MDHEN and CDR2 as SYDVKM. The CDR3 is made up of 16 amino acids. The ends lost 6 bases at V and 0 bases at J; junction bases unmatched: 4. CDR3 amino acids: CASRLGTGGSGNTIYF. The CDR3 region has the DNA TGTGCCAGCAGGCTGGGGACAGGGGGCTCTGGAAACACCATATATTTT.

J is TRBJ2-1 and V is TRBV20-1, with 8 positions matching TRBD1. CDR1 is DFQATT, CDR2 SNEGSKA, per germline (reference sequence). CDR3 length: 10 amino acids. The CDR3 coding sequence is TGCAGGGACAGGGTTGTTGAGCAGTTCTTC. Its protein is CRDRVVEQFF.

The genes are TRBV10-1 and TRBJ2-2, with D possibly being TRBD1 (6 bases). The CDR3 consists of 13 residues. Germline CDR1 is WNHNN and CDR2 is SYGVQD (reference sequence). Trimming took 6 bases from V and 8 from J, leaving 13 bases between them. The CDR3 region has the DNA TGCGCCAGCAGAACAGGGATTGGAGGGGAGCTGTTTTTT. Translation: CASRTGIGGELFF.

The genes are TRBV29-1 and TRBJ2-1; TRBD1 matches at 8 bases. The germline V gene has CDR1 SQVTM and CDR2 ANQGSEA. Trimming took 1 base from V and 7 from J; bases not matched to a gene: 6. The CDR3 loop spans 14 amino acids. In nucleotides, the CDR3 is TGCAGCGTTGAAGCCGGGACAGGTGGGAATGAGCAGTTCTTC. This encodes CSVEAGTGGNEQFF.

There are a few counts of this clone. CDR3 DNA: TGTGCCAGCAGCTTATCAGACAGTGTTAACTATGGCTACACCTTC. Translating it yields CASSLSDSVNYGYTF. The chain couples TRBV7-9 to TRBJ1-2; perhaps TRBD1 as D (5 bases). The CDR3 is made up of 15 amino acids. Trimming took 2 bases from V and 1 from J, leaving 11 bases between them. The germline CDR1 and CDR2 sequences are SEHNR and FQNEAQ (reference sequence).

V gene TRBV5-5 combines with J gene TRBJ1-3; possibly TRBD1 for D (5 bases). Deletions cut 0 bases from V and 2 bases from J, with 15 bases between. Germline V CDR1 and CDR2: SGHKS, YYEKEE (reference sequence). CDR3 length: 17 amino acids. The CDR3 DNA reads TGTGCCAGCAGCTTGGCCTCTGGAGGGGTAGCTGGAAACACCATATATTTT. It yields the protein CASSLASGGVAGNTIYF. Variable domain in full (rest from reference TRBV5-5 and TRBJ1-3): DAGVTQSPTHLIKTRGQQVTLRCSPISGHKSVSWYQQVLGQGPQFIFQYYEKEERGRGNFPDRFSARQFPNYSSELNVNALLLGDSALYLCASSLASGGVAGNTIYFGEGSWLTVV.

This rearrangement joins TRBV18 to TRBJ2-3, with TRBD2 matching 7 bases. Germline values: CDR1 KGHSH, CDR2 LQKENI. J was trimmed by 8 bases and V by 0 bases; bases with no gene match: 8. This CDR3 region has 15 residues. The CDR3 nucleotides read TGTGCCAGCTCACCACCCGGGCCCCGGGGGGTTACGCAGTATTTT. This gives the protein CASSPPGPRGVTQYF.

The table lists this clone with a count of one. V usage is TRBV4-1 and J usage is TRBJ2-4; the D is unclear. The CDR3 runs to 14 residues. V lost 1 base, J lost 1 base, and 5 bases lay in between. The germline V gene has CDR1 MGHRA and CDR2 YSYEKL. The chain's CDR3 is CASSQADAKNIQYF. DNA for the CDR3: TGCGCCAGCAGCCAAGCAGATGCCAAAAACATTCAGTACTTC.

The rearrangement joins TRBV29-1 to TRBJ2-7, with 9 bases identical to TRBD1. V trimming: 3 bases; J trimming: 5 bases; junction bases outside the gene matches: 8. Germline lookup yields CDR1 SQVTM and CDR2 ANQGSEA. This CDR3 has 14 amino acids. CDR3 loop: CSVDQGTGMNEQYF. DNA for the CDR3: TGCAGCGTTGACCAGGGGACAGGGATGAACGAGCAGTACTTC.

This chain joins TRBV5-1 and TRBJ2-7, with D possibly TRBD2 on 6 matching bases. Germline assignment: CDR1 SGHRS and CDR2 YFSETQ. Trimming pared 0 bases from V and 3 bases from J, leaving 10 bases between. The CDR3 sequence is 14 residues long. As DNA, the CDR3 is TGCGCCAGCAGCTTGGGTAGACTAGACTACGAGCAGTACTTC. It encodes CASSLGRLDYEQYF.

The CDR3 loop is CASNEPGQPRGTEAFF. The CDR3 DNA reads as TGTGCCAGTAACGAACCGGGACAGCCTCGGGGCACTGAAGCTTTCTTT. The gene calls are TRBV19 and TRBJ1-1; TRBD1 agrees at 7 bases. The CDR3 extends over 16 amino acids. Germline-derived CDR1 and CDR2 are LNHDA and SQIVND (reference sequence). V lost 7 bases and J lost 4; bases outside the gene matches: 15.

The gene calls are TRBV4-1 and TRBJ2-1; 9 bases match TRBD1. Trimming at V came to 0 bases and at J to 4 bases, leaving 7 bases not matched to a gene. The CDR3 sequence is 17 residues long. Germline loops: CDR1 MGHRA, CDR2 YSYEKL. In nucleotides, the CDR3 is TGCGCCAGCAGCCAAGATCAGACAGGGGGAGGGTACAATGAGCAGTTCTTC. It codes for CASSQDQTGGGYNEQFF.

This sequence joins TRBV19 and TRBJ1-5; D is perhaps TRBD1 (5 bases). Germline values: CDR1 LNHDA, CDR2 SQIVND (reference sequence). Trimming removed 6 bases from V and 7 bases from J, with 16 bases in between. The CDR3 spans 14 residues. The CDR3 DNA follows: TGTGCCAGTAGGGCCGGCCAGGGTATCCAGCCCCAGCATTTT. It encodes CASRAGQGIQPQHF.

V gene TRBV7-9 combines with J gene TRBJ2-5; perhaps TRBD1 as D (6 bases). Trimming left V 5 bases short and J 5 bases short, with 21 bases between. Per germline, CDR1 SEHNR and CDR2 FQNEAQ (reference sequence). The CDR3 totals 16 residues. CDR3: CASSANRVGARETQYF. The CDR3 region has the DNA TGTGCCAGCAGCGCCAACAGGGTTGGAGCGCGGGAGACCCAGTACTTC.